This T cell receptor beta chain was sequenced for a study of shared clonotypes between healthy human individuals. Study background: Plates per donor: three CD4 naive, three CD4 memory, two CD8 naive, one CD8 memory.

Points from the study as a whole: Few donors limited the genetic and exposure-history diversity represented.

The CDR3 has 12 residues. The germline V gene encodes CDR1 SQVTM and CDR2 ANQGSEA. V dropped 3 bases and J dropped 6 bases, with 8 bases sitting between them. The donor population consisted of healthy HIV-negative adults with no recent acute infections or vaccinations. The donors were all Caucasian adults (living in Nashville, Tennessee). Libraries were prepared by immunoSEQ multiplex PCR; TCRdb keeps only in-frame clonotypes and omits some of them. Here the sample spans over 2 million clones, around 93% being singletons. Points on this clone: Its antigen is currently unknown.

The chain carries TRBV29-1 and TRBJ1-4; no clear D. The source of this sequence is a man aged 18 to 35 in good health. Some clones in this sample may be carry-over from other donors' samples. Sequenced sample: naive CD4+ T cells from PBMCs. As for subset: CD45RA+ positively selected. As DNA, the CDR3 is TGCAGCGTTGAGAGGGATCATGAAAAACTGTTTTTT. This translates into CSVERDHEKLFF.